This section outlines one T cell receptor beta chain sequence together with its context. V was shortened by 4 bases and J by 8 bases, with 14 bases between the two germline ends. CDR1 MGHDK and CDR2 SYGVNS come from the germline V gene. The CDR3 length is 14 residues. The record originates from a study of shared clonotypes between healthy human individuals. The data were produced by immunoSEQ multiplex PCR, yet TCRdb's version contains in-frame clones alone and is incomplete. This sample has 2 million to 2.5 million clones, with roughly 93% found just once. Sample: naive CD4+ T cells from PBMCs. As for subset: CD45RA+ positively selected. The receptor was derived from a young man in good health. Some clones in this sample may be carry-over from other donors' samples. The J gene is TRBJ1-4, the V gene TRBV25-1, with D possibly being TRBD1 (5 bases). The CDR3 DNA reads TGTGCCAGCAGTGTCGGGGGGAAACGGGAAAAACTGTTTTTT. It translates to CASSVGGKREKLFF.